The clone carrying this TCR delta chain was observed a handful of times. Its antigen is still unknown. TCRdb's protein for this DNA is that of a much larger clone and differs from the translation at residue 6, likely a read error; the protein shown is the DNA translation. Bulk repertoires came from Vgamma9/Vdelta2+ or Vdelta2-negative gammadelta T cells flow-sorted from PBMC. Trimming at V came to 5 bases and at J to 0 bases, leaving 13 bases not matched to a gene. The CDR3 extends over 16 amino acids. The germline V gene encodes CDR1 TVYSNPD and CDR2 GDNSRS (reference sequence). The data were obtained in a study of γδ T cells in repeated Plasmodium falciparum infection. Study summary: Four controlled malaria infections with P. falciparum NF54 spanned around 91 weeks.

TCRdb redid clone calling on the multiplex PCR reads using CATT. The top ten hold about 15% of the sample, which has about 57,000 delta-chain clones, roughly 1.8% seen once. General study findings and limits: Over time and infection, Vgamma9/Vdelta2+ repertoires remained highly stable and polyclonal.

This receptor was identified in a pool of human donors (malaria-infected and uninfected, not separated). Sample: gamma-delta T cells from blood. This chain links TRDV3 with TRDJ1, with 9 bases matching TRDD3. CDR3 DNA sequence: TGTGCCCCCTTATCCCCCGGGGATACGTACACCGATAAACTCATCTTT. Its protein is CAPLSPGDTYTDKLIF.